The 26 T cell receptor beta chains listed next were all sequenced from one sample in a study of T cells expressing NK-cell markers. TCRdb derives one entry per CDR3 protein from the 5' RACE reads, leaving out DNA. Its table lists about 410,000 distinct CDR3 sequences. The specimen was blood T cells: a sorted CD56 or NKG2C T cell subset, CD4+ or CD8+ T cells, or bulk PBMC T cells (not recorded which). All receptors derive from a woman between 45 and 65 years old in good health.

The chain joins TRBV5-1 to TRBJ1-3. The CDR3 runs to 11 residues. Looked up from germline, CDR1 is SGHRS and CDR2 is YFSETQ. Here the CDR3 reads CASSLEDTIYF.

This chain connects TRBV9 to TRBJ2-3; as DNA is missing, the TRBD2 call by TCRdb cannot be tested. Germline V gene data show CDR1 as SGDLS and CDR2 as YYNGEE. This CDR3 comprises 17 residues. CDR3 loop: CASSPLFSGGSTDTQYF.

CDR3 loop: CASSQDSLRTDNEQFF. The chain links TRBV3-1 to TRBJ2-1; TCRdb's assignment of TRBD1 cannot be checked, as there is no DNA. The CDR3 spans 16 residues. CDR1 is LGHDT and CDR2 is YNNKEL in the germline V gene (reference sequence).

CDR3: CASSRMALSGTEAFF. The chain recombines TRBV18 with TRBJ1-1. This CDR3 has 15 amino acids. The germline V gene has CDR1 KGHSH and CDR2 LQKENI.

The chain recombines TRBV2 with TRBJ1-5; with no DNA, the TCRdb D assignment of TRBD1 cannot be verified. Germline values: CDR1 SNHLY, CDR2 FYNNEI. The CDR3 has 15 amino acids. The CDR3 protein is CASRGTGGKVEPQHF.

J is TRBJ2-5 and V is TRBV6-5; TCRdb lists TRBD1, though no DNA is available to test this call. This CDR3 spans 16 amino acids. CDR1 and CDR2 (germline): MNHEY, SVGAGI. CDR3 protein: CASSYNGQGARGTQYF.

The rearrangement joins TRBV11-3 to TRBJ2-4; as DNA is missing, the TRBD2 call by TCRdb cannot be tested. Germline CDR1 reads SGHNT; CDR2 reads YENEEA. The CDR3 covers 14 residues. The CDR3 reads CASRSKASGNIQYF.

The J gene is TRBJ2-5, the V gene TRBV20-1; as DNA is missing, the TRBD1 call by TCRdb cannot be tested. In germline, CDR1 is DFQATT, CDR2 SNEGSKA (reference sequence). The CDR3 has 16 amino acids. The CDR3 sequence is CSASYREFSLQETQYF.

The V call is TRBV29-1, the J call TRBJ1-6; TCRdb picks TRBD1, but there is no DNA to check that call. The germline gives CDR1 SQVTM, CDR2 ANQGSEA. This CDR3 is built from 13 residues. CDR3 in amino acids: CSVSTGGFSPLHF.

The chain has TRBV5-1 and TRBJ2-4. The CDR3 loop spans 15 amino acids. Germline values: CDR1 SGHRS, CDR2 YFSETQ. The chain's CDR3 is CASSEGWGAKNIQYF.

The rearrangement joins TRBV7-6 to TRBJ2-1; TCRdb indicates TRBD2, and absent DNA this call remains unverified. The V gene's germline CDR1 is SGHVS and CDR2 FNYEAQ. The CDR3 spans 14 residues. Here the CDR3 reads CASSPLFGPNEQFF. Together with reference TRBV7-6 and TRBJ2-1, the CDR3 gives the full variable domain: GAGVSQSPRYKVTKRGQDVALRCDPISGHVSLYWYRQALGQGPEFLTYFNYEAQQDKSGLPNDRFSAERPEGSISTLTIQRTEQRDSAMYRCASSPLFGPNEQFFGPGTRLTVL.

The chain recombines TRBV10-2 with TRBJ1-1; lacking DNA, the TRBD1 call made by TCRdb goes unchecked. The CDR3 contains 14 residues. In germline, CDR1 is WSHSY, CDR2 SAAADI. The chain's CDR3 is CASTPDPDRAVAFF.

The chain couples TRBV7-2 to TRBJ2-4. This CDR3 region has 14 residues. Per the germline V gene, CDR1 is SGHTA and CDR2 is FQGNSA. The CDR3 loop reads CASSRALAKNIQYF.

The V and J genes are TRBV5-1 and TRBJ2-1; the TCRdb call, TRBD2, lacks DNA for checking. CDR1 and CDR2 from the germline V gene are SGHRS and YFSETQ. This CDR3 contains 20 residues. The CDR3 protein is CASSPRQGPSGTSGRNEQFF.

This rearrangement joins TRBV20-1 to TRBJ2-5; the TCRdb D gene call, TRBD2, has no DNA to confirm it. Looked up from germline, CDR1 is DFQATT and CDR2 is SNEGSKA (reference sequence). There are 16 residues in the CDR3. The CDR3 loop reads CSAGRGDLRFQETQYF.

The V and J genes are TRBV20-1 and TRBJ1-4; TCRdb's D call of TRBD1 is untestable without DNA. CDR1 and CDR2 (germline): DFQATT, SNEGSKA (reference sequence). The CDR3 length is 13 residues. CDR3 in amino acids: CSAGQGTNEKLFF.

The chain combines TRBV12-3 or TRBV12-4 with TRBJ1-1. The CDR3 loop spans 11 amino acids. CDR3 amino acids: CASKASTEAFF.

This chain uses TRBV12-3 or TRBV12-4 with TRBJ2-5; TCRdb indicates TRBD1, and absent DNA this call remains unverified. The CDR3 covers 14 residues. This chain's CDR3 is CASSRGTGGETQYF.

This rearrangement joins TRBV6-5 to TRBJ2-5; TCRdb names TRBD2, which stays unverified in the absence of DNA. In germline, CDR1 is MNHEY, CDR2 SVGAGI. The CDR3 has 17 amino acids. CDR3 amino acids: CASSAMRLAGGPETQYF.

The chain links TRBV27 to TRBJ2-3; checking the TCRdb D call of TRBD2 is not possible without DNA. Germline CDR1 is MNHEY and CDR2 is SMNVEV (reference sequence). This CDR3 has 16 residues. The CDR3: CASRASGTSLTDTQYF.

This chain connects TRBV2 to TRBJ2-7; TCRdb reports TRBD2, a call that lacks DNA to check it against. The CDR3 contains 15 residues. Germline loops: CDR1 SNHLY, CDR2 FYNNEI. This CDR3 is CASRLSGAGSYEQYF.

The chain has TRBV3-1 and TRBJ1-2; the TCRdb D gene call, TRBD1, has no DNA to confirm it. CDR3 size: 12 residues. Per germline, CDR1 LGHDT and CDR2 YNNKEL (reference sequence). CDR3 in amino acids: CASSDPSSGYTF.

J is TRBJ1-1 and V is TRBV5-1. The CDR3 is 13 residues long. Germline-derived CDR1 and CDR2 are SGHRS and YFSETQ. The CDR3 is CASSTDRGSEAFF.

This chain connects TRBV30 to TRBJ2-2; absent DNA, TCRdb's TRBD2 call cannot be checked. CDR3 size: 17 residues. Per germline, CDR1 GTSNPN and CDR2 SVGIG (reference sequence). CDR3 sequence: CAWSVLVGRANTGELFF.

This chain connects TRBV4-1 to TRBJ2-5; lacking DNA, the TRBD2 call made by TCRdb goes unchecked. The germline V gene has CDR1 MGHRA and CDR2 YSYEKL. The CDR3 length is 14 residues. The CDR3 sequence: CASSLSGSTETQYF.

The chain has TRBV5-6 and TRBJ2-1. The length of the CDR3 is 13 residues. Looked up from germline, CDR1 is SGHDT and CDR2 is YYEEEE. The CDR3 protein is CASSLNQLSEQFF.